This T cell receptor (beta chain) was profiled in a study of blood T cell repertoires in COVID-19. This clone has only one observation. Repertoires were generated with immunoSEQ multiplex PCR, while TCRdb's copy carries only in-frame clones and drops some. The repertoire holds some 170,000 clones, approximately 95% seen once, with 1.5% to 2.5% in the top ten. The length of the CDR3 is 14 residues. V gave up 6 bases and J gave up 8 bases; unmatched junction bases: 11. CDR1 is LNHDA, CDR2 SQIVND, per germline (reference sequence). Recruited during active infection, patients (from Seattle) were subsequently followed longitudinally.

V is TRBV19 and J is TRBJ1-2; 8 bases fit TRBD1. Source material: peripheral blood. The TCR sequence derives from a woman in her fifties or sixties with COVID-19, enrolled during active disease. CDR3 loop: CASRIDRGRGGYTF. For the CDR3, the DNA is TGTGCCAGTAGGATTGACAGGGGCCGTGGGGGCTACACCTTC.